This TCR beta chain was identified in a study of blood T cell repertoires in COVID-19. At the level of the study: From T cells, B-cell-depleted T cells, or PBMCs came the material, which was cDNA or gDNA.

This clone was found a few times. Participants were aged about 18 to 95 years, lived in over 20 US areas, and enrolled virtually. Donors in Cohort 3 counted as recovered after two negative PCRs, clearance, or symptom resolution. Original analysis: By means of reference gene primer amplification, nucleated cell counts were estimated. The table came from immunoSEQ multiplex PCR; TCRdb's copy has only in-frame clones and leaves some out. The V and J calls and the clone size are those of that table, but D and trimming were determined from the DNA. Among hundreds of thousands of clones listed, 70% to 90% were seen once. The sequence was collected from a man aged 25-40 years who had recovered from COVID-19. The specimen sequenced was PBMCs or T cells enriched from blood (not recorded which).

The CDR3 sequence is CATSAAGLGYNEQFF. The CDR3, as DNA: TGTGCCACCAGTGCGGCAGGACTAGGCTACAATGAGCAGTTCTTC. The J gene is TRBJ2-1, the V gene TRBV24-1; 7 bases agree with TRBD2. The germline CDR1 and CDR2 sequences are KGHDR and SFDVKD. Losses at the gene ends were 5 bases for V and 3 bases for J; bases not matched to a gene: 6. CDR3 length equals 15 residues.